Below are 6 T cell receptor beta chains sequenced from a single sample in a study of blood T cell repertoires in COVID-19. The method was immunoSEQ multiplex PCR; TCRdb's version includes in-frame clones alone and lacks a portion of them. Altogether roughly 71,000 clones are present, around 85% being singletons, with the ten largest covering about 23%. What was sequenced was peripheral blood. The receptors stem from a man between 50 and 59 years old with acute or convalescent COVID-19.

The rearrangement uses TRBV30 and TRBJ1-6; D ambiguous. The germline V gene encodes CDR1 GTSNPN and CDR2 SVGIG (reference sequence). V was trimmed by 2 bases and J by 9 bases, leaving 11 bases between them. CDR3 size: 13 residues. CDR3 nucleotide sequence: TGTGCCTGGAGTTTTCGAGGAGGTTCACCCCTCCACTTT. Its protein product is CAWSFRGGSPLHF. Looking up the rest from reference TRBV30 and TRBJ1-6 gives the full variable domain: SQTIHQWPATLVQPVGSPLSLECTVEGTSNPNLYWYRQAAGRGLQLLFYSVGIGQISSEVPQNLSASRPQDRQFILSSKKLLLSDSGFYLCAWSFRGGSPLHFGNGTRLTVT.

This chain connects TRBV11-2 to TRBJ2-2; 7 bases align to TRBD2. V lost 6 bases to trimming and J lost 6 bases; unmatched junction nucleotides: 7. The germline V gene has CDR1 SGHAT and CDR2 FQNNGV. The CDR3 extends over 14 amino acids. The CDR3 DNA is TGTGCCAGCAGGAGACTAGCTAACGCCGGGGAGCTGTTTTTT. It is translated as CASRRLANAGELFF.

V gene TRBV10-3 combines with J gene TRBJ1-5; 7 bases are a match to TRBD1. CDR3 length: 15 amino acids. CDR1 and CDR2 (germline): ENHRY, SYGVKD. V lost 2 bases to trimming and J lost 2 bases; unmatched junction nucleotides: 3. The CDR3 nucleotides read TGTGCCATCAGTGAGAGCGACAGGGGCAATCAGCCCCAGCATTTT. This encodes CAISESDRGNQPQHF.

The chain uses TRBV6-5 and TRBJ1-5, with 8 bases aligning to TRBD1. V lost 6 bases, J lost 2 bases, and 6 bases stayed unmatched. The CDR3 length is 15 residues. The germline V gene encodes CDR1 MNHEY and CDR2 SVGAGI. CDR3 protein: CASSQGARGNQPQHF. As DNA, the CDR3 is TGTGCCAGCAGCCAGGGGGCGCGAGGCAATCAGCCCCAGCATTTT.

V is TRBV6-5 and J is TRBJ2-2; TRBD1 matches 7 bases. V was clipped by 6 bases and J by 5 bases; unmatched bases: 3. CDR1 is MNHEY and CDR2 is SVGAGI in the germline V gene. The CDR3 is 13 residues long. In DNA, the CDR3 is TGTGCCAGCAGATTGGGACAGACCGGGGAGCTGTTTTTT. Its protein product is CASRLGQTGELFF.

This sequence joins TRBV30 and TRBJ1-1, with D possibly being TRBD1 (5 bases). Germline loops: CDR1 GTSNPN, CDR2 SVGIG (reference sequence). This CDR3 contains 12 residues. In nucleotides, the CDR3 is TGTGCTTCGTTTCGGTCAGGGTCTGAAGCTTTCTTT. Its protein is CASFRSGSEAFF.